The 27 T cell receptor beta chains presented below share a single source sample, sequenced in a study of shared clonotypes between healthy human individuals. Some clones are missing from TCRdb's copy, which holds only in-frame ones; the method was immunoSEQ multiplex PCR. The sample has roughly 530,000 clones; approximately 95% are singletons. Specimen: naive CD4+ T cells sorted from blood. The subset was: CD45RA+ positively selected. The receptors here all came from a woman aged 30 to 39 in good health.

This sequence joins TRBV30 and TRBJ1-1, with 12 bases matching TRBD1. The length of the CDR3 is 16 residues. Germline-derived CDR1 and CDR2 are GTSNPN and SVGIG (reference sequence). The trim removed 3 bases at V and 14 bases at J, leaving 19 bases unmatched. The CDR3 loop is CAWSGTGGASIRNSFF. The CDR3 coding sequence is TGTGCCTGGAGCGGGACAGGGGGCGCTTCGATTAGGAATTCCTTCTTT. Drawing the rest from reference TRBV30 and TRBJ1-1, the complete variable domain is SQTIHQWPATLVQPVGSPLSLECTVEGTSNPNLYWYRQAAGRGLQLLFYSVGIGQISSEVPQNLSASRPQDRQFILSSKKLLLSDSGFYLCAWSGTGGASIRNSFFGQGTRLTVV.

This chain joins TRBV20-1 and TRBJ2-1; D call uncertain. Germline CDR1 reads DFQATT; CDR2 reads SNEGSKA (reference sequence). The V and J ends lost 6 bases and 8 bases respectively, with 8 bases between them. The CDR3 consists of 10 residues. In DNA form, the CDR3 reads TGCAGTGCGCGAAGTGATGAGCAGTTCTTC. This translates into CSARSDEQFF.

This rearrangement joins TRBV18 to TRBJ2-7; 8 positions match TRBD1. V gave up 4 bases and J gave up 3 bases; unmatched junction bases: 5. CDR1 KGHSH and CDR2 LQKENI come from the germline V gene. This CDR3 is built from 14 residues. CDR3 residues: CASSLRQGFYEQYF. Written as DNA, the CDR3 is TGTGCCAGCTCACTTCGACAGGGGTTCTACGAGCAGTACTTC.

As to this clone: The sample contains more than one DNA sequence encoding this CDR3. The V and J genes are TRBV28 and TRBJ2-7; D uncertain. This CDR3 contains 12 residues. Trimming shortened V by 4 bases and J by 1 base, and 5 bases separated the two germline ends. Germline CDR1 and CDR2: MDHEN and SYDVKM. CDR3 DNA: TGTGCCAGCAGTTACAGATCCTACGAGCAGTACTTC. Its protein is CASSYRSYEQYF.

Points on this clone: Distinct nucleotide sequences in the sample also encode this CDR3. V and J are TRBV6-5 and TRBJ2-6; D is uncertain. Between the trimmed V and J ends, which lost 5 bases and 1 base, there was a span of 3 bases. Germline V CDR1 and CDR2: MNHEY, SVGAGI. The CDR3 runs to 13 residues. CDR3 loop: CASSRSGANVLTF. CDR3 nucleotide sequence: TGTGCCAGCAGTAGATCTGGGGCCAACGTCCTGACTTTC.

Worth noting for this clone: Other DNA sequences within the sample encode an identical CDR3. The J gene is TRBJ2-7, the V gene TRBV28; D gene ambiguous. Trimming cost V 5 bases and J 3 bases, with 5 bases left between them. From germline, CDR1 is MDHEN and CDR2 SYDVKM. The CDR3 is 11 amino acids. DNA of the CDR3: TGTGCCAGCAGTCTCTACTACGAGCAGTACTTC. Amino acid sequence: CASSLYYEQYF.

V is TRBV27 and J is TRBJ2-7; D gene uncertain. In germline, CDR1 is MNHEY, CDR2 SMNVEV (reference sequence). Deletions cut 3 bases from V and 5 bases from J, with 8 bases between. CDR3 length equals 12 residues. The CDR3 here is CASSLVGHEQYF. DNA of the CDR3: TGTGCCAGCAGTTTGGTCGGGCACGAGCAGTACTTC.

The rearrangement links TRBV7-2 to TRBJ1-1; no firm D call. V lost 5 bases, J lost 10 bases, and 14 bases lay in between. Germline CDR1 reads SGHTA; CDR2 reads FQGNSA. CDR3 length equals 12 residues. CDR3 coding DNA: TGTGCCAGCAGCCGCGGGCTCCCAGGAGCTTTCTTT. Its protein is CASSRGLPGAFF.

This rearrangement joins TRBV5-1 to TRBJ1-4, with 7 bases matching TRBD1. Germline trimming cut 2 bases from V and 10 bases from J; bases unmatched to any gene: 14. Per the germline V gene, CDR1 is SGHRS and CDR2 is YFSETQ. The CDR3 is 16 amino acids. The CDR3 coding sequence is TGCGCCAGCAGCTTTACAGGGGATTCCCGGTCGGGAAAACTGTTTTTT. It encodes CASSFTGDSRSGKLFF.

The chain employs TRBV28 and TRBJ2-1, with D perhaps TRBD2 (6 bases). Per germline, CDR1 MDHEN and CDR2 SYDVKM. V lost 8 bases, J lost 2 bases, and 10 bases lay in between. The CDR3 extends over 13 amino acids. The CDR3 spells CASGGTPYNEQFF. Here the CDR3 DNA reads TGTGCCAGCGGCGGGACTCCCTACAATGAGCAGTTCTTC. The full variable domain, with the rest looked up from reference TRBV28 and TRBJ2-1, is DVKVTQSSRYLVKRTGEKVFLECVQDMDHENMFWYRQDPGLGLRLIYFSYDVKMKEKGDIPEGYSVSREKKERFSLILESASTNQTSMYLCASGGTPYNEQFFGPGTRLTVL.

This chain joins TRBV5-4 and TRBJ2-5; 14 nucleotides match TRBD2. With the DNA end fitting TRBJ2-7 better, the J assignment may be wrong. Germline lookup yields CDR1 SGHNT and CDR2 YYREEE (reference sequence). The CDR3 runs 18 residues. The CDR3 protein is CASSLGLAGGLTPYEQYF. The CDR3 DNA sequence: TGTGCCAGCAGCTTGGGACTAGCGGGAGGGCTCACCCCGTACGAGCAGTACTTC.

V is TRBV6-5 and J is TRBJ1-1; D call uncertain. CDR3 length: 12 amino acids. Looked up from germline, CDR1 is MNHEY and CDR2 is SVGAGI. Trimming pared 6 bases from V and 6 bases from J, leaving 11 bases between. This chain's CDR3 is CASSPQGAEAFF. CDR3 sequence (DNA): TGTGCCAGCAGCCCCCAAGGCGCTGAAGCTTTCTTT.

The chain recombines TRBV7-2 with TRBJ1-2, with D tentatively TRBD1 (5 bases). CDR1 is SGHTA and CDR2 is FQGNSA in the germline V gene. Deletions cut 5 bases from V and 4 bases from J, with 17 bases between. This CDR3 has 15 amino acids. DNA for the CDR3: TGTGCCAGCAGCCACCCCGGGACGGTGATCTATGGCTACACCTTC. It specifies CASSHPGTVIYGYTF. The variable domain in full, completed from reference TRBV7-2 and TRBJ1-2, reads GAGVSQSPSNKVTEKGKDVELRCDPISGHTALYWYRQSLGQGLEFLIYFQGNSAPDKSGLPSDRFSAERTGGSVSTLTIQRTQQEDSAVYLCASSHPGTVIYGYTFGSGTRLTVV.

The CDR3 here is CASRGSTYEQYF. CDR3 sequence (DNA): TGTGCCAGCCGCGGGTCAACCTACGAGCAGTACTTC. The rearrangement links TRBV11-2 to TRBJ2-7; D might be TRBD2 (5 bases). The V gene lost 8 bases and the J gene lost 2 bases, with 10 bases spanning the gap. There are 12 residues in the CDR3. CDR1 is SGHAT and CDR2 is FQNNGV in the germline V gene.

This clone was detected only once. The rearrangement uses TRBV9 and TRBJ1-4, with a tentative D call TRBD1 (5 bases). CDR3 length equals 15 residues. Deletions cut 1 base from V and 10 bases from J, with 17 bases between. The germline V gene encodes CDR1 SGDLS and CDR2 YYNGEE. CDR3 loop: CASSVLSGGNGKLFF. CDR3 DNA sequence: TGTGCCAGCAGCGTACTATCGGGGGGGAACGGAAAACTGTTTTTT.

This chain's CDR3 is CASKAVVGGVAFF. The CDR3 coding sequence is TGTGCCAGTAAGGCCGTCGTTGGGGGGGTGGCTTTCTTT. V and J are TRBV19 and TRBJ1-1, with D possibly matching TRBD1 (5 bases). The CDR3 has 13 residues. Between the trimmed V and J ends, which lost 7 bases and 11 bases, there was a span of 20 bases. In germline, CDR1 is LNHDA, CDR2 SQIVND (reference sequence). The whole variable domain, filled in from reference TRBV19 and TRBJ1-1, reads DGGITQSPKYLFRKEGQNVTLSCEQNLNHDAMYWYRQDPGQGLRLIYYSQIVNDFQKGDIAEGYSVSREKKESFPLTVTSAQKNPTAFYLCASKAVVGGVAFFGQGTRLTVV.

The chain employs TRBV6-5 and TRBJ1-2, with D possibly matching TRBD1 (5 bases). Germline CDR1 and CDR2: MNHEY and SVGAGI. Trimming removed 7 bases at V and 5 bases at J, with 14 bases between. This CDR3 region has 13 residues. CDR3: CASNPGGGYGYTF. The DNA of the CDR3 is TGTGCCAGCAACCCGGGGGGAGGATATGGCTACACCTTC.

This clone appeared a single time. This sequence joins TRBV7-2 and TRBJ2-7; D not certain. Germline V CDR1 and CDR2: SGHTA, FQGNSA. CDR3 length: 14 residues. V was trimmed by 0 bases and J by 0 bases, leaving 6 bases between them. In nucleotides, the CDR3 is TGTGCCAGCAGCTTAGCGGGCCGCTCCTACGAGCAGTACTTC. This encodes CASSLAGRSYEQYF.

The chain has TRBV10-3 and TRBJ1-5, with a possible D match to TRBD1 (6 bases). V shed 7 bases and J shed 5 bases, with 18 bases lying between them. The length of the CDR3 is 15 residues. Per the germline V gene, CDR1 is ENHRY and CDR2 is SYGVKD. The CDR3 spells CAINNREGRDQPQHF. The CDR3 nucleotides read TGTGCCATCAACAACAGGGAGGGACGTGATCAGCCCCAGCATTTT.

V and J are TRBV7-2 and TRBJ2-1; 9 nucleotides agree with TRBD2. This CDR3 has 15 residues. Germline CDR1 reads SGHTA; CDR2 reads FQGNSA. With 5 bases clipped from V and 9 bases from J, the junction kept 11 bases outside the gene matches. This CDR3 reads CASSNIAGVASEQFF. In nucleotides, the CDR3 is TGTGCCAGCAGCAATATAGCGGGAGTAGCCAGTGAGCAGTTCTTC.

The chain links TRBV18 to TRBJ2-7; TRBD2 is a possible D gene (6 bases). The CDR3 sequence is 15 residues long. Looked up from germline, CDR1 is KGHSH and CDR2 is LQKENI. V was clipped by 6 bases and J by 2 bases, with 17 bases between them. This chain's CDR3 is CASSVVPGLPYEQYF. In DNA form, the CDR3 reads TGTGCCAGCTCCGTCGTTCCGGGACTGCCCTACGAGCAGTACTTC. The full variable domain, its missing parts supplied by reference TRBV18 and TRBJ2-7, is NAGVMQNPRHLVRRRGQEARLRCSPMKGHSHVYWYRQLPEEGLKFMVYLQKENIIDESGMPKERFSAEFPKEGPSILRIQQVVRGDSAAYFCASSVVPGLPYEQYFGPGTRLTVT.

V and J are TRBV5-1 and TRBJ1-1; 7 bases align to TRBD1. Germline V gene lookup returns CDR1 SGHRS and CDR2 YFSETQ. The CDR3 is made up of 15 amino acids. V shed 4 bases, J shed 4 bases, and the junction held 10 bases outside the gene matches. CDR3 sequence (DNA): TGCGCCAGCAGCGGAATGACAGGGAGTGTCACTGAAGCTTTCTTT. This translates into CASSGMTGSVTEAFF.

This chain links TRBV10-3 with TRBJ2-7, with D unresolved. Germline loops: CDR1 ENHRY, CDR2 SYGVKD. The V gene lost 3 bases and the J gene lost 3 bases, with 9 bases spanning the gap. The CDR3 extends over 13 amino acids. The CDR3 DNA is TGTGCCATCAGTGAAGTAGCAGACTACGAGCAGTACTTC. The encoded protein is CAISEVADYEQYF.

The chain couples TRBV7-9 to TRBJ2-7; D is ambiguous. The CDR3 covers 12 residues. Per germline, CDR1 SEHNR and CDR2 FQNEAQ (reference sequence). V gave up 5 bases and J gave up 7 bases, with 12 bases separating them. Here the CDR3 DNA reads TGTGCCAGCAGCCCTTACTCTGGGGAGCAGTACTTC. Translated: CASSPYSGEQYF.

The chain carries TRBV11-2 and TRBJ2-1; D gene unclear. Trimming removed 1 base at V and 6 bases at J, with 16 bases between. Germline loops: CDR1 SGHAT, CDR2 FQNNGV. This CDR3 is 16 amino acids long. The CDR3 spells CASSLGGSSSLNEQFF. The CDR3 DNA follows: TGTGCCAGCAGCTTAGGAGGATCCTCCTCGCTCAATGAGCAGTTCTTC.

This chain uses TRBV5-1 with TRBJ1-4, with D possibly TRBD1 on 5 matching bases. V was pared by 5 bases and J by 5 bases, with 13 bases between. Germline CDR1 is SGHRS and CDR2 is YFSETQ. CDR3 length: 14 amino acids. The CDR3 is CASRWGTGNEKLFF. CDR3 bases: TGCGCCAGCAGATGGGGCACGGGGAATGAAAAACTGTTTTTT.

The chain joins TRBV7-9 to TRBJ1-4, with D perhaps matching TRBD1 (6 bases). This CDR3 contains 18 residues. Germline CDR1 SEHNR, CDR2 FQNEAQ (reference sequence). V lost 5 bases to trimming and J lost 0 bases, with 19 bases between them. CDR3 protein: CASSQGPTTRATNEKLFF. The CDR3 DNA is TGTGCCAGCAGCCAGGGGCCGACCACCAGGGCAACTAATGAAAAACTGTTTTTT.